These 24 T cell receptor beta chains were sequenced from one sample in a study of blood T cell repertoires in COVID-19. Using immunoSEQ multiplex PCR, the repertoire was profiled, and TCRdb retains in-frame clones only, with some absent. The data show approximately 300,000 clones, with about nine tenths seen just once and 2% to 3% held by the top ten. The sample taken for sequencing was peripheral blood. The receptors were gathered from a man between 18 and 29 years old with active or convalescent COVID-19.

This rearrangement joins TRBV14 to TRBJ2-1; D may be TRBD2 (5 bases). The CDR3 spans 16 residues. Germline lookup yields CDR1 SGHDN and CDR2 FVKESK. V was clipped by 1 base and J by 6 bases, with 16 bases between them. The CDR3 sequence is CASSQAPAVGGNEQFF. DNA of the CDR3: TGTGCCAGCAGCCAAGCCCCAGCGGTCGGCGGCAATGAGCAGTTCTTC.

The chain links TRBV2 to TRBJ1-6; a weak D match, TRBD1 (6 bases). The V gene lost 6 bases and the J gene lost 3 bases, with 12 bases spanning the gap. CDR1 and CDR2 (germline): SNHLY, FYNNEI. CDR3 length: 15 amino acids. CDR3 nucleotides: TGTGCCAGCAGGCGGACAGTCCTCTATAATTCACCCCTCCACTTT. This gives the protein CASRRTVLYNSPLHF.

In this sample, this clone turned up once. The chain couples TRBV18 to TRBJ2-3; the match to TRBD1 covers 9 bases. With V trimmed by 5 bases and J by 0 bases, 3 bases remained unmatched. The V gene's germline CDR1 is KGHSH and CDR2 LQKENI. This CDR3 contains 15 residues. Here the CDR3 reads CASSEQGASTDTQYF. CDR3 sequence (DNA): TGTGCCAGCTCAGAACAGGGGGCTAGCACAGATACGCAGTATTTT.

The chain carries TRBV5-1 and TRBJ2-3; D possibly corresponds to TRBD2 (6 bases). V was clipped by 5 bases and J by 0 bases, with 16 bases between them. This CDR3 contains 16 residues. Germline CDR1 reads SGHRS; CDR2 reads YFSETQ. CDR3 DNA: TGCGCCAGCAGTCCCGCCGGGACTGCTAGCACAGATACGCAGTATTTT. It is translated as CASSPAGTASTDTQYF.

The rearrangement uses TRBV7-3 and TRBJ2-3, with a weak D call TRBD2 (6 bases). Germline lookup yields CDR1 SGHTA and CDR2 FQGTGA. V was shortened by 1 base and J by 10 bases, with 12 bases between the two germline ends. This CDR3 spans 13 amino acids. For the CDR3, the DNA is TGTGCCAGCAGCTTAAGGGGCGGGATTGCGCAGTATTTT. Translation: CASSLRGGIAQYF.

The chain employs TRBV21-1 and TRBJ1-5; the table gives TRBD1 as D, unverified against the DNA. TRBV21-1 is a pseudogene. The CDR3 length is 18 residues. CDR3 bases: TGTGCCAGCAGCAAAGAGGGCAGGGGGAGCGGGAGCAATCAGCCCCAGCATTTT. It is translated as CASSKEGRGSGSNQPQHF.

J is TRBJ1-6 and V is TRBV7-2, with no clear D. Germline lookup yields CDR1 SGHTA and CDR2 FQGNSA. The V end was cut by 1 base, the J end by 6 bases, with 10 bases between. The CDR3 consists of 15 residues. DNA of the CDR3: TGTGCCAGCAGCTTAGGGCAGGTTGCTAATTCACCCCTCCACTTT. It is translated as CASSLGQVANSPLHF. The full variable domain, completed using reference TRBV7-2 and TRBJ1-6, is GAGVSQSPSNKVTEKGKDVELRCDPISGHTALYWYRQSLGQGLEFLIYFQGNSAPDKSGLPSDRFSAERTGGSVSTLTIQRTQQEDSAVYLCASSLGQVANSPLHFGNGTRLTVT.

The gene calls are TRBV6-5 and TRBJ2-1, with TRBD2 matching over 12 bases. This CDR3 has 14 amino acids. Germline-derived CDR1 and CDR2 are MNHEY and SVGAGI. J gave up 6 bases and V 11 bases, and 8 bases lay outside the gene matches. In nucleotides, the CDR3 is TGTGCCTCACGACTAGCGGGGGTCTCCAATGAGCAGTTCTTC. It specifies CASRLAGVSNEQFF.

This chain uses TRBV27 with TRBJ1-6, with D unresolved. Germline V gene sequence: CDR1 MNHEY, CDR2 SMNVEV (reference sequence). Trimming cost V 1 base and J 8 bases, with 12 bases left between them. CDR3 length equals 15 residues. The CDR3 is CASSLYESSYSPLHF. The CDR3 coding sequence is TGTGCCAGCAGTTTATACGAGTCGAGCTATTCACCCCTCCACTTT.

V and J are TRBV27 and TRBJ2-3, with TRBD1 matching 8 bases. The germline CDR1 and CDR2 sequences are MNHEY and SMNVEV (reference sequence). V dropped 6 bases and J dropped 2; count of bases not matched to a gene: 13. The CDR3 spans 17 residues. CDR3 protein: CASSLFPGGMVTDTQYF. CDR3 DNA sequence: TGTGCCAGCAGCTTGTTTCCAGGGGGCATGGTCACAGATACGCAGTATTTT.

The chain has TRBV2 and TRBJ1-3; 8 bases are a match to TRBD1. Germline trimming cut 5 bases from V and 2 bases from J; bases unmatched to any gene: 2. CDR1 is SNHLY and CDR2 is FYNNEI in the germline V gene. The CDR3 extends over 14 amino acids. As DNA, the CDR3 is TGTGCCAGCAGTAAACAGGGGGCTGGAAACACCATATATTTT. This codes for CASSKQGAGNTIYF. Supplemented by reference TRBV2 and TRBJ1-3, the full variable domain reads EPEVTQTPSHQVTQMGQEVILRCVPISNHLYFYWYRQILGQKVEFLVSFYNNEISEKSEIFDDQFSVERPDGSNFTLKIRSTKLEDSAMYFCASSKQGAGNTIYFGEGSWLTVV.

The chain uses TRBV11-2 and TRBJ2-3; 12 bases are a match to TRBD2. The J segment lost 3 bases and the V segment lost 5 bases, leaving 9 bases of the junction unmatched. The V gene's germline CDR1 is SGHAT and CDR2 FQNNGV. The CDR3 length is 17 residues. This chain's CDR3 is CASSLTSGSSWTDTQYF. The CDR3 region has the DNA TGTGCCAGCAGCCTGACTAGCGGGAGTAGTTGGACAGATACGCAGTATTTT.

The chain employs TRBV5-6 and TRBJ1-5; weak D call: TRBD1 (5 bases). Germline V gene lookup returns CDR1 SGHDT and CDR2 YYEEEE. The CDR3 spans 14 residues. The V end was cut by 1 base, the J end by 8 bases, with 13 bases between. The CDR3: CASSLMWGREPQHF. In nucleotides, the CDR3 is TGTGCCAGCAGCTTGATGTGGGGCCGGGAGCCCCAGCATTTT.

J is TRBJ1-4 and V is TRBV5-5; a possible D gene is TRBD1 (5 bases). Germline lookup yields CDR1 SGHKS and CDR2 YYEKEE (reference sequence). This CDR3 comprises 17 residues. Trimming stripped 1 base from V and 4 bases from J, with 17 bases between. The CDR3 reads CASSLSRARDFNEKLFF. Here the CDR3 DNA reads TGTGCCAGCAGCTTGAGCAGGGCCCGGGACTTTAATGAAAAACTGTTTTTT.

This clone appeared once. The chain joins TRBV5-1 to TRBJ1-1; 9 bases agree with TRBD1. Trimming cost V 5 bases and J 2 bases; bases outside gene matches: 7. The CDR3 totals 15 residues. Germline-derived CDR1 and CDR2 are SGHRS and YFSETQ. CDR3 nucleotide sequence: TGCGCCAGCAGAAAGGGACAGGGTATTAACACTGAAGCTTTCTTT. Translating it yields CASRKGQGINTEAFF.

The chain's CDR3 is CASSLVAGELFF. CDR3 nucleotide sequence: TGTGCCAGCAGTTTAGTCGCCGGGGAGCTGTTTTTT. The V gene is TRBV28, the J gene TRBJ2-2; D is ambiguous. CDR1 and CDR2 (germline): MDHEN, SYDVKM. The germline V and J ends were trimmed by 2 bases and 6 bases, with 4 bases remaining between them. The CDR3 length is 12 residues.

The CDR3 reads CASSYSILLGFGQGENSPLHF. DNA for the CDR3: TGTGCCAGCAGTTACTCGATTTTGTTAGGCTTTGGCCAGGGGGAGAATTCACCCCTCCACTTT. The rearrangement joins TRBV6-2 or TRBV6-3 to TRBJ1-6, with 7 bases fitting TRBD1. The germline CDR1 and CDR2 sequences are MNHEY and SVGEGT. The CDR3 extends over 21 amino acids. The V segment lost 0 bases and the J segment 7 bases; nucleotides outside the gene matches: 21.

The chain uses TRBV6-4 and TRBJ2-5; 8 bases line up with TRBD1. This CDR3 contains 16 residues. CDR1 is MRHNA and CDR2 is SNTAGT in the germline V gene. Trimming removed 2 bases from V and 1 base from J; junction bases left unmatched: 6. CDR3 nucleotide sequence: TGTGCCAGCAGTGACCGCTTAGACAGGGGCCAAGAGACCCAGTACTTC. The encoded protein is CASSDRLDRGQETQYF.

The chain has TRBV10-3 and TRBJ2-1; TRBD2 matches at 7 bases. The CDR3 runs to 13 residues. The V and J ends lost 8 bases and 8 bases, in that order; junction bases with no gene match: 9. Germline values: CDR1 ENHRY, CDR2 SYGVKD. The CDR3 DNA is TGTGCCATCTCCGCGGGGAGGGCCGATGAGCAGTTCTTC. Its translation: CAISAGRADEQFF.

This chain links TRBV5-1 with TRBJ1-2; TRBD1 is a possible D gene (5 bases). V shed 0 bases and J shed 7 bases, with 7 bases lying between them. The CDR3 has 12 residues. Germline CDR1 reads SGHRS; CDR2 reads YFSETQ. DNA of the CDR3: TGCGCCAGCAGCTTGGAAGGGGCTGGCTACACCTTC. Protein: CASSLEGAGYTF.

V is TRBV6-5 and J is TRBJ1-2; D is possibly TRBD1 (6 bases). Looked up from germline, CDR1 is MNHEY and CDR2 is SVGAGI. The ends were cut back, 4 bases at V and 3 bases at J, with 6 bases in the middle. CDR3 size: 12 residues. The CDR3 spells CASSSGDYGYTF. The CDR3 DNA is TGTGCCAGCAGTTCAGGGGACTATGGCTACACCTTC.

This clone was recorded a few times. The sample has other DNA sequences that encode this CDR3 too. The chain employs TRBV28 and TRBJ1-2, with a possible D match to TRBD1 (5 bases). Germline CDR1 is MDHEN and CDR2 is SYDVKM. V was cut by 2 bases and J by 4 bases, with 5 bases left in between. The CDR3 contains 12 residues. The DNA of the CDR3 is TGTGCCAGCAGTTTACAGGGCTATGGCTACACCTTC. This sequence encodes CASSLQGYGYTF.

For this clone: This sample includes further DNA sequences coding for the same CDR3. This chain links TRBV15 with TRBJ1-6, with D hard to call. The germline gives CDR1 LNHNV, CDR2 YYDKDF (reference sequence). The CDR3 length is 13 residues. The V gene lost 0 bases and the J gene lost 7 bases, with 4 bases spanning the gap. The CDR3 protein is CATSRELNSPLHF. CDR3 nucleotides: TGTGCCACCAGCAGAGAATTAAATTCACCCCTCCACTTT.

The chain links TRBV24-1 to TRBJ2-7, with D hard to call. Germline CDR1 reads KGHDR; CDR2 reads SFDVKD. The V and J ends lost 2 bases and 5 bases respectively, with 9 bases between them. The length of the CDR3 is 13 residues. The CDR3 here is CATSDWSTDEQYF. The CDR3 bases are TGTGCCACCAGTGATTGGTCAACAGACGAGCAGTACTTC.